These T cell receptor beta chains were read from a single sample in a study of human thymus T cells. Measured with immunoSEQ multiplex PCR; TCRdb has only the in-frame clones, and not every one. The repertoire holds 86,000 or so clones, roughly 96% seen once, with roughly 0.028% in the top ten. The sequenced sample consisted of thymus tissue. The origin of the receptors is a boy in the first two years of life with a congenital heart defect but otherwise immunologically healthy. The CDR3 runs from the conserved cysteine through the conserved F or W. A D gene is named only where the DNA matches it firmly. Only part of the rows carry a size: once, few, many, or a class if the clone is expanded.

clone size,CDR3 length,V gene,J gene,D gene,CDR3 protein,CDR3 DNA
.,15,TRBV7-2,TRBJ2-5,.,CASSLRDTFQETQYF,TGTGCCAGCAGCCTTCGGGACACCTTCCAAGAGACCCAGTACTTC
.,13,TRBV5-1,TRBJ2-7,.,CASSLGSAYEQYF,TGCGCCAGCAGCTTAGGCTCAGCCTACGAGCAGTACTTC
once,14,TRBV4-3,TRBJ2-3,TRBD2,CASSHAPGLSTQYF,TGCGCCAGCAGCCATGCTCCGGGACTAAGTACGCAGTATTTT
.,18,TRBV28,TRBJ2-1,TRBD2,CASSHKREGPLSYNEQFF,TGTGCCAGCAGTCATAAGCGGGAGGGCCCTTTGTCCTACAATGAGCAGTTCTTC
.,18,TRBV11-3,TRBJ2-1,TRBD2,CASSLVGASGGHYNEQFF,TGTGCCAGCAGCTTAGTAGGGGCTAGCGGGGGGCATTACAATGAGCAGTTCTTC
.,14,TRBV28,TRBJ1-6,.,CASSPQGLGSPLHF,TGTGCCAGCAGTCCTCAGGGTTTAGGTTCACCCCTCCACTTT
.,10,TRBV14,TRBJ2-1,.,CAYSFNEQFF,TGTGCCTACAGCTTCAATGAGCAGTTCTTC
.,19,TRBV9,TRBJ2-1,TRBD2,CASSPPGLAGYRSYNEQFF,TGTGCCAGCAGCCCTCCGGGACTAGCGGGGTATCGCTCCTACAATGAGCAGTTCTTC
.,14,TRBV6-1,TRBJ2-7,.,CASSDQEGTYEQYF,TGTGCCAGCAGTGATCAGGAGGGAACCTACGAGCAGTACTTC
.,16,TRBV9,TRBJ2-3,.,CASSDRGAAPRRTQYF,TGTGCCAGCAGCGACCGGGGGGCGGCCCCTCGGCGGACGCAGTATTTT
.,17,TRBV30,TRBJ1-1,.,CAWSGKNLTVKNTEAFF,TGTGCCTGGAGTGGCAAAAATTTGACAGTCAAGAACACTGAAGCTTTCTTT
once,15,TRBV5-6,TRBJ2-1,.,CASSPRGGPYNEQFF,TGTGCCAGCAGCCCGCGAGGGGGGCCCTACAATGAGCAGTTCTTC
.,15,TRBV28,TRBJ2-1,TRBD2,CASSKGLAGGGEQFF,TGTGCCAGCAGTAAAGGACTAGCGGGAGGGGGTGAGCAGTTCTTC
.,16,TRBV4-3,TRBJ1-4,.,CASSQDRRSTNEKLFF,TGCGCCAGCAGCCAAGATCGACGGTCAACTAATGAAAAACTGTTTTTT
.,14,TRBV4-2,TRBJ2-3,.,CASRGGDTTDTQYF,TGTGCCAGCAGGGGGGGGGACACGACAGATACGCAGTATTTT
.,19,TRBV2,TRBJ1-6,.,CASITSGQGIYGRNSPLHF,TGTGCCAGCATTACGTCGGGGCAGGGGATCTATGGCAGGAATTCACCCCTCCACTTT
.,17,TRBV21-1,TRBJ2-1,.,CASSAGTSFPRYNEQFF,TGTGCCAGCAGCGCTGGGACTAGCTTCCCCCGCTACAATGAGCAGTTCTTC
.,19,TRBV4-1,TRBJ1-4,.,CASSHRGVLMGLTNEKLFF,TGCGCCAGCAGCCACCGAGGGGTCTTGATGGGACTGACTAATGAAAAACTGTTTTTT
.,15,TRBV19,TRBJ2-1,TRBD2,CASSIPAGGLDEQFF,TGTGCCAGTAGTATACCAGCGGGGGGGCTCGATGAGCAGTTCTTC
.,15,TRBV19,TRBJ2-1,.,CASQRDSSSYNEQFF,TGTGCCAGTCAGAGGGACTCGAGCTCCTACAATGAGCAGTTCTTC
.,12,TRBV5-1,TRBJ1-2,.,CASSLEAGSYTF,TGCGCCAGCAGCTTGGAAGCAGGGAGCTACACCTTC
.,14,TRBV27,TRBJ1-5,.,CASSRDTLNQPQHF,TGTGCCAGCAGTCGAGACACGCTCAATCAGCCCCAGCATTTT